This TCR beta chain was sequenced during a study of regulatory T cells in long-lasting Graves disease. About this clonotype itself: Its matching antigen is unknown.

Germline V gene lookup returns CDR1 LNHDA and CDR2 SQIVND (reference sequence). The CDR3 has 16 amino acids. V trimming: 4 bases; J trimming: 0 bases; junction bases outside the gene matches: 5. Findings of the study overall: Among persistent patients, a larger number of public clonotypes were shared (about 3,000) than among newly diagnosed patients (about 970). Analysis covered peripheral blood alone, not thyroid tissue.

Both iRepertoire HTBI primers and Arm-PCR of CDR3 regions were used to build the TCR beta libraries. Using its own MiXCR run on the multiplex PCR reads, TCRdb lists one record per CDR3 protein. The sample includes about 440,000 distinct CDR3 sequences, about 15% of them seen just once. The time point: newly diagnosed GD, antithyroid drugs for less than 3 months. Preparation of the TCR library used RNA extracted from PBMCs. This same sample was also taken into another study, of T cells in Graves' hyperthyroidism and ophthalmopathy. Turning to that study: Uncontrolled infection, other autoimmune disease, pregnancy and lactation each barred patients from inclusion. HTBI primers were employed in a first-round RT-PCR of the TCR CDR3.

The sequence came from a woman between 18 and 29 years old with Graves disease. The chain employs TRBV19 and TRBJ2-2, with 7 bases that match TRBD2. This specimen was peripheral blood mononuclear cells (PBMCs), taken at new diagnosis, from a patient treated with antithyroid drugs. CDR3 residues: CASSKPGTTNTGELFF. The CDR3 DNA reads TGTGCCAGTAGTAAGCCAGGGACTACGAACACCGGGGAGCTGTTTTTT. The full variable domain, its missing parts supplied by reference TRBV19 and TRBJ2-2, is DGGITQSPKYLFRKEGQNVTLSCEQNLNHDAMYWYRQDPGQGLRLIYYSQIVNDFQKGDIAEGYSVSREKKESFPLTVTSAQKNPTAFYLCASSKPGTTNTGELFFGEGSRLTVL.